This TCR beta chain is drawn from a study of T cell repertoires in cytomegalovirus infection. Whole-study context: HLA-B-restricted CMV epitopes that are well studied were used alongside recently identified HLA-C-restricted ones. A matching HLA type, together with CMV infection, was signaled by public TCR beta signatures.

This clonotype was counted between two and nine times. Its antigen is currently unknown. Study results and limitations: The ex vivo response was dominated by HLA-C-restricted CMV-specific TCR beta clonotypes.

One entry per CDR3 protein results from TCRdb running MiXCR on the reads. The sample has about 830,000 distinct CDR3 sequences, approximately 30% seen once. The CDR3 is made up of 16 amino acids. Germline V gene data show CDR1 as SGHDT and CDR2 as YYEEEE. Trimming took 3 bases from V and 2 from J; bases not matched to a gene: 7. V usage is TRBV5-6 and J usage is TRBJ2-7; 11 nucleotides align to TRBD2. The clonotype comes from a human donor in good health (CMV status not recorded). Some clones in this sample may be carry-over from other donors' samples. The sequenced sample was cultured CD8+ T cells from PBMCs, obtained from culture after CMV antigen stimulation. CDR3 protein: CASSSLLAGETYEQYV. The CDR3 region has the DNA TGTGCCAGCAGCTCGCTACTAGCGGGGGAGACCTACGAGCAGTACGTC.